This TCR beta chain was captured in a study of blood T cell repertoires in COVID-19. Study summary: Acute and convalescent COVID-19 samples came from the United States, Italy and Spain. In each case, the material was cDNA or gDNA derived from T cells, B-cell-depleted T cells, or PBMCs.

Authors' data handling: Cell counts per sample came from amplifying reference gene primers. Sequenced by immunoSEQ multiplex PCR; TCRdb stores in-frame clones only, minus some. V and J calls and clone size are copied from that table; D and trimming were computed from the DNA. Of about 160,000 clones in the sample, 78% were seen once. Looked up from germline, CDR1 is SNHLY and CDR2 is FYNNEI. The CDR3 sequence is 15 residues long. Trimming removed 6 bases from V and 0 bases from J; junction bases left unmatched: 6. This rearrangement joins TRBV2 to TRBJ2-7; 9 bases align to TRBD2. This receptor was taken from an elderly woman with acute or convalescent COVID-19. Sequenced material: peripheral blood. CDR3 region: CASRLAGISSYEQYF. CDR3 DNA: TGTGCCAGCAGGCTAGCGGGAATCAGCTCCTACGAGCAGTACTTC.